These 2 T cell receptor beta chains were sequenced from one sample in a study of T cells in Graves' hyperthyroidism and ophthalmopathy. RNA transcripts served as the template for amplifying TCR beta CDR3 regions. The HTBI primer set drove a first-round RT-PCR of the TCR CDR3. TCRdb reprocessed the multiplex PCR reads via MiXCR and lists one record per CDR3 protein. The data contain about 290,000 distinct CDR3 sequences, less than 15% of them seen just once; the ten biggest clones take up 7.8%. The sequencing input was blood. These receptors were taken from a woman between 25 and 40 years old with Graves' hyperthyroidism that later progressed to Graves' ophthalmopathy.

Ten or more counts support this clonotype. This chain joins TRBV7-6 and TRBJ2-7, with D uncertain. This CDR3 has 14 residues. The V gene lost 2 bases and the J gene lost 3 bases, with 11 bases spanning the gap. The germline CDR1 and CDR2 sequences are SGHVS and FNYEAQ. CDR3 nucleotide sequence: TGTGCCAGCAGCTTATGGCAGGACGGCTACGAGCAGTACTTC. It yields the protein CASSLWQDGYEQYF. Full variable domain (rest looked up from reference TRBV7-6 and TRBJ2-7): GAGVSQSPRYKVTKRGQDVALRCDPISGHVSLYWYRQALGQGPEFLTYFNYEAQQDKSGLPNDRFSAERPEGSISTLTIQRTEQRDSAMYRCASSLWQDGYEQYFGPGTRLTVT.

J is TRBJ2-7 and V is TRBV10-3; possible D gene TRBD1, 5 bases. V was clipped by 10 bases and J by 5 bases, with 15 bases between them. Germline CDR1 ENHRY, CDR2 SYGVKD. The CDR3 has 12 residues. CDR3 sequence reads: CATSTSRDEQYF. CDR3 nucleotides: TGTGCCACGAGCACGAGCAGGGACGAGCAGTACTTC.